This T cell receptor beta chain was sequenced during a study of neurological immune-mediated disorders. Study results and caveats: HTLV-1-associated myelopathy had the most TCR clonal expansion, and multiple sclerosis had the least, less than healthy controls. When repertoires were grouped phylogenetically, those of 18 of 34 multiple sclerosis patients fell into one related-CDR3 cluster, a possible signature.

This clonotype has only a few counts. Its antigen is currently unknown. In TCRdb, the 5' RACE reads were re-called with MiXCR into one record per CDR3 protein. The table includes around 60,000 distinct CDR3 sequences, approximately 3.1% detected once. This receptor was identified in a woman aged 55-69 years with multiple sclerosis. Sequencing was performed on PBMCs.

The CDR3 protein is CSARDPGTYEQYF. For the CDR3, the DNA is TGCAGTGCTAGAGATCCAGGGACCTACGAGCAGTACTTC. The chain is built from TRBV20-1 and TRBJ2-7; weak D call: TRBD1 (5 bases). CDR1 DFQATT and CDR2 SNEGSKA come from the germline V gene (reference sequence). This CDR3 spans 13 amino acids. V was clipped by 0 bases and J by 2 bases, with 8 bases between them.